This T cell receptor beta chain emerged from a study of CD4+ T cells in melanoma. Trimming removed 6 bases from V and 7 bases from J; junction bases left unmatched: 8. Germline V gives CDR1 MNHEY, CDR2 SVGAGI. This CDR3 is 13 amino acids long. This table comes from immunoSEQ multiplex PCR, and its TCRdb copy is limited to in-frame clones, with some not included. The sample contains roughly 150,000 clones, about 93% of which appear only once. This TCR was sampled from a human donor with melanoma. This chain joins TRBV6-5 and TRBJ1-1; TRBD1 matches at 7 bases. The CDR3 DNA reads TGTGCCAGCAGCAGGGGGGTAGTCGGTGAAGCTTTCTTT. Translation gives CASSRGVVGEAFF.